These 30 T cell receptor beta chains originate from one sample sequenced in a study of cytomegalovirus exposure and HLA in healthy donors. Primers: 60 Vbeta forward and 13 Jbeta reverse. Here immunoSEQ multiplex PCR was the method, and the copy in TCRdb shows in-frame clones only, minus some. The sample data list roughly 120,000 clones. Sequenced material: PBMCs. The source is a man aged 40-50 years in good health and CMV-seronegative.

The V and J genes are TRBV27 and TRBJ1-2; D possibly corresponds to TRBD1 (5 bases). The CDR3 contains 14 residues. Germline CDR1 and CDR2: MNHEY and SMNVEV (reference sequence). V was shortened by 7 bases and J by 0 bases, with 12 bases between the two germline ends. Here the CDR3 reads CASKGHSSNYGYTF. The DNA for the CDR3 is TGTGCCAGCAAAGGACACTCTTCTAACTATGGCTACACCTTC.

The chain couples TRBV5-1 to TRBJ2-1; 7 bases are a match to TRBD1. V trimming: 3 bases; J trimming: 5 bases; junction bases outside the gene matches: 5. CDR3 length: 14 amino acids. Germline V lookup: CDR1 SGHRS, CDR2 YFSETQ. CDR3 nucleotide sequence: TGCGCCAGCAGCTACGTCACAGGGGACAATGAGCAGTTCTTC. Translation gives CASSYVTGDNEQFF.

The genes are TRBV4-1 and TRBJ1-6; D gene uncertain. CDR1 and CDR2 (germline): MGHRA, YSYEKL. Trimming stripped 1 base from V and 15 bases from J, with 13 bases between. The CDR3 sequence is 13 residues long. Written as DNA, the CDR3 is TGCGCCAGCAGCCAAGGAGAGGGCCCAGTCCTCCACTTT. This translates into CASSQGEGPVLHF.

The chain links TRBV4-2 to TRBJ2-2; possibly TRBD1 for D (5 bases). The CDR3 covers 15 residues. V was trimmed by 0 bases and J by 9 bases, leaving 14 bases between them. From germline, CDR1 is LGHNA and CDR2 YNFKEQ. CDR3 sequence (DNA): TGTGCCAGCAGCCAAGATCCAGGGTTTGACCGGGAGCTGTTTTTT. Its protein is CASSQDPGFDRELFF.

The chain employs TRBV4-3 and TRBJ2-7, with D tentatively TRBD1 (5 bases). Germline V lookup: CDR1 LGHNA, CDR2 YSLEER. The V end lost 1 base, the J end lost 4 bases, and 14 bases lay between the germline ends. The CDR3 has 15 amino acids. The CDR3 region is CASSQGTTLSYEQYF. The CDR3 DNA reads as TGCGCCAGCAGCCAAGGGACAACCCTTTCTTACGAGCAGTACTTC.

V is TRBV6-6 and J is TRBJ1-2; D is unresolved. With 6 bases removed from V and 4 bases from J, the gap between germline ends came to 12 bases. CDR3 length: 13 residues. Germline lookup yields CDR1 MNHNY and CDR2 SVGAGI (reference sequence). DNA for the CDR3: TGTGCCAGCAGCTCCGGACTTATCTATGGCTACACCTTC. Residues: CASSSGLIYGYTF.

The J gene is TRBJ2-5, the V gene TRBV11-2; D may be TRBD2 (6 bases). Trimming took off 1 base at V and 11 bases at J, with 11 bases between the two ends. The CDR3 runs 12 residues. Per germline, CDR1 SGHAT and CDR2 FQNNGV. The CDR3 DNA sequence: TGTGCCAGCAGCTTAGTGGGACGGGAGCAGTACTTC. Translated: CASSLVGREQYF.

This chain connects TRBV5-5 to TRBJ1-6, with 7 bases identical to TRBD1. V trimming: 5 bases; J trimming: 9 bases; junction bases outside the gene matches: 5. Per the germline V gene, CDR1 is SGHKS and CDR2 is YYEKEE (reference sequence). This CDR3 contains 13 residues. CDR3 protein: CASRRGGISPLHF. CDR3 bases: TGTGCCAGCAGACGAGGGGGCATTTCACCCCTCCACTTT.

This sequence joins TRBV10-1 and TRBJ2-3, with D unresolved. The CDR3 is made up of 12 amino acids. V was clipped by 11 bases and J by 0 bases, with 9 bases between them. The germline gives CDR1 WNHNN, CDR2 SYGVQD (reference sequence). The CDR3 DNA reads TGCGCCTGTTCTGGCAGCACAGATACGCAGTATTTT. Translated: CACSGSTDTQYF.

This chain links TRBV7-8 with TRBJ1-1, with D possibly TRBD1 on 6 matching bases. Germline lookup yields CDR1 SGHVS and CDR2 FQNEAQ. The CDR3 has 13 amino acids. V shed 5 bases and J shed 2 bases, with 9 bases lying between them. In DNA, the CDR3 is TGTGCCAGCAGCCTACAGGGAAACACTGAAGCTTTCTTT. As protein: CASSLQGNTEAFF.

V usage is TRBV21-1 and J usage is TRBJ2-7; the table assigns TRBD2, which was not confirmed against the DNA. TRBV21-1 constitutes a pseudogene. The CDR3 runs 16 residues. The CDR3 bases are TGTGCCAGCATCATCGGGGCCGCGGGAGGAGGTTTCGAGCAGTACTTC. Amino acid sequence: CASIIGAAGGGFEQYF.

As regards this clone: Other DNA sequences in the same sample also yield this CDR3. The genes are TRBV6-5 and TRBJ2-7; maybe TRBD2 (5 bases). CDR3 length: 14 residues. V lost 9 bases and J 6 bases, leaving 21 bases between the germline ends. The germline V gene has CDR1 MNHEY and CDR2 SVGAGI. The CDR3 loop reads CASPPSRGTGEQYF. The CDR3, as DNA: TGTGCCAGTCCCCCTTCTCGGGGTACCGGCGAGCAGTACTTC.

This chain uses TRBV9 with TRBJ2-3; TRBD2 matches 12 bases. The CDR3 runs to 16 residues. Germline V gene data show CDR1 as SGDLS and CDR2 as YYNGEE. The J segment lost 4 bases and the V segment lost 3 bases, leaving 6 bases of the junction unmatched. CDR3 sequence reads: CASSAASGRASDTQYF. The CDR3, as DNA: TGTGCCAGCAGCGCCGCTAGCGGGAGGGCCTCAGATACGCAGTATTTT.

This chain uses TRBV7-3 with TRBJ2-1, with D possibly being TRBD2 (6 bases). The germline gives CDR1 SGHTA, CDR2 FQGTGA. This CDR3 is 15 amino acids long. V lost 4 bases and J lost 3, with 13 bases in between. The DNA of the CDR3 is TGTGCCAGCAGCTCGGCCCCCGGGGGCTACAATGAGCAGTTCTTC. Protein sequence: CASSSAPGGYNEQFF.

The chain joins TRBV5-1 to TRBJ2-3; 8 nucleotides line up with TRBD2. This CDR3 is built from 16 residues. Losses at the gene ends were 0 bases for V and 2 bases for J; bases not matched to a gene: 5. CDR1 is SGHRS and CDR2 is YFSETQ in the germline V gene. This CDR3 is CASSLAWTSYTDTQYF. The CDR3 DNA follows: TGCGCCAGCAGCTTGGCCTGGACTAGCTACACAGATACGCAGTATTTT.

CDR3 protein: CASSLTGRDSRDEQFF. In DNA, the CDR3 is TGTGCCAGCAGCTTAACCGGGCGGGACTCCCGGGATGAGCAGTTCTTC. The J gene is TRBJ2-1, the V gene TRBV7-2, with TRBD2 as a possible D gene (6 bases). There are 16 residues in the CDR3. The V end lost 2 bases, the J end lost 8 bases, and 19 bases lay between the germline ends. Germline CDR1 is SGHTA and CDR2 is FQGNSA.

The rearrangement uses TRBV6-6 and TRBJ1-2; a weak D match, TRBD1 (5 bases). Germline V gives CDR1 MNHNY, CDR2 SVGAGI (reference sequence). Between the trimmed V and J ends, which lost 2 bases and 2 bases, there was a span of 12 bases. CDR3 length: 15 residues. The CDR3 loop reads CASSYGGGGNYGYTF. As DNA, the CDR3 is TGTGCCAGCAGTTACGGCGGGGGAGGAAACTATGGCTACACCTTC.

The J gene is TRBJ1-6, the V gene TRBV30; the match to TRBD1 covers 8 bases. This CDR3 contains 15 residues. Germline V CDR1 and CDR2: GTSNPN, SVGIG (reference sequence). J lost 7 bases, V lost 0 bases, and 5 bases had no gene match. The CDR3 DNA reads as TGTGCCTGGAGTGTACCCGGGACAGGAAATTCACCCCTCCACTTT. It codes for CAWSVPGTGNSPLHF.

The CDR3 bases are TGTGCCAGCACCCGGACTAGCGGGAGCCGGGAGCAGTTCTTC. Protein product: CASTRTSGSREQFF. The chain uses TRBV2 and TRBJ2-1, with TRBD2 identical over 13 bases. Germline-derived CDR1 and CDR2 are SNHLY and FYNNEI. The CDR3 sequence is 14 residues long. J gave up 10 bases and V 7 bases, and 7 bases lay outside the gene matches.

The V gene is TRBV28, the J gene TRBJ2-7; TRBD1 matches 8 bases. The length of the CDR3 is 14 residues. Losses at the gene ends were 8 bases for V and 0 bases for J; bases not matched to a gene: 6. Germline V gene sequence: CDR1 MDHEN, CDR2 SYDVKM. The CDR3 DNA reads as TGTGCCAGCGAAGGGACAGGTGTCTCCTACGAGCAGTACTTC. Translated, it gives CASEGTGVSYEQYF.

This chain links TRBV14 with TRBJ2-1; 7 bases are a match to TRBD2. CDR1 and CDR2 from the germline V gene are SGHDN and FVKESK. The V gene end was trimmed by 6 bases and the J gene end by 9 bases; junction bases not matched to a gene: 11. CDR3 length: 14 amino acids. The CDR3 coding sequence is TGTGCCAGCAGTCCACAAACTAGCGTAGTTGAGCAGTTCTTC. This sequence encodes CASSPQTSVVEQFF.

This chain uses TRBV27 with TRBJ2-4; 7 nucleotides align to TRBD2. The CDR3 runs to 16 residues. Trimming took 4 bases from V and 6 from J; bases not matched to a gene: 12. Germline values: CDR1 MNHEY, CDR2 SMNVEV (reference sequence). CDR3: CASSSRTRTNSNIQYF. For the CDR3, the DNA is TGTGCCAGCAGTTCCCGGACTAGAACCAATTCAAACATTCAGTACTTC.

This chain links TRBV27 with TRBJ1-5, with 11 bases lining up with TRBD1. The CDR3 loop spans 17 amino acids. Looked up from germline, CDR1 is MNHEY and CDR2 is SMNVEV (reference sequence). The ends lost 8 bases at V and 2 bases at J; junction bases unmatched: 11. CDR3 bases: TGTGCCAGCCGATCCGGGACAGGGGGTTGGGGCAATCAGCCCCAGCATTTT. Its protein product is CASRSGTGGWGNQPQHF.

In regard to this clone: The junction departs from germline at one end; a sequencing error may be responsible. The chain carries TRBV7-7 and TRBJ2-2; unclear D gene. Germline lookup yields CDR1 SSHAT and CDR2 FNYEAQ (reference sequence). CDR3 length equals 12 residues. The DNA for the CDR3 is TGTGCTAGCAGCTCGAACAGAGGGGAGCTGTTTTTT. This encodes CASSSNRGELFF. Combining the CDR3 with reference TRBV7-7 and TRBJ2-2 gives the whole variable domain GAGVSQSPRYKVTKRGQDVTLRCDPISSHATLYWYQQALGQGPEFLTYFNYEAQPDKSGLPSDRFSAERPEGSISTLTIQRTEQRDSAMYRCASSSNRGELFFGEGSRLTVL.

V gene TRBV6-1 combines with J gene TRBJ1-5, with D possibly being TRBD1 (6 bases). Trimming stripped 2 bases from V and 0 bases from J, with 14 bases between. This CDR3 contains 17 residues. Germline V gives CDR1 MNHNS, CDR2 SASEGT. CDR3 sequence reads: CASSELPDSYSNQPQHF. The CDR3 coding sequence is TGTGCCAGCAGTGAACTGCCGGACAGTTATAGCAATCAGCCCCAGCATTTT.

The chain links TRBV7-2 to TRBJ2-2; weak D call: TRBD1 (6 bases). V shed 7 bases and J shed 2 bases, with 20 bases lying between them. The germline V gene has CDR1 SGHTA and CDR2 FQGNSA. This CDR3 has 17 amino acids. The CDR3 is CASTQGGRRLNTGELFF. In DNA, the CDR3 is TGTGCCAGCACCCAAGGGGGTCGGCGTCTAAACACCGGGGAGCTGTTTTTT.

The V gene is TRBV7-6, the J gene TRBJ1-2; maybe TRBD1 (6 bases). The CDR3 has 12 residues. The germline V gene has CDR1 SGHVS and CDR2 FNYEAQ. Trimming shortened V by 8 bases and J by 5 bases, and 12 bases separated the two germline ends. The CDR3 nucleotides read TGTGCCAGCGGGGACACTGAGTATGGCTACACCTTC. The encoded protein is CASGDTEYGYTF. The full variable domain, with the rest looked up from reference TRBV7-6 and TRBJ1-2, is GAGVSQSPRYKVTKRGQDVALRCDPISGHVSLYWYRQALGQGPEFLTYFNYEAQQDKSGLPNDRFSAERPEGSISTLTIQRTEQRDSAMYRCASGDTEYGYTFGSGTRLTVV.

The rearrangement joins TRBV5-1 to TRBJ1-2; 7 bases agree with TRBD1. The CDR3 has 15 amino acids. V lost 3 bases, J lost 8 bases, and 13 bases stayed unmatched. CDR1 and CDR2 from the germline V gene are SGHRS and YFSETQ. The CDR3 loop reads CASSSTEGRGQGYTF. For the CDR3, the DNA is TGCGCCAGCAGCTCAACCGAGGGCAGGGGACAGGGCTACACCTTC.

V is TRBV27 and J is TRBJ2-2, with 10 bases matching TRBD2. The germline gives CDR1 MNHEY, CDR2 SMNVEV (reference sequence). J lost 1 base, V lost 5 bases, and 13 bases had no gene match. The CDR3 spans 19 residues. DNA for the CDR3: TGTGCCAGCAGTCCCCCCGCTGCACGGACTAGCGGGAACACCGGGGAGCTGTTTTTT. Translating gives CASSPPAARTSGNTGELFF.

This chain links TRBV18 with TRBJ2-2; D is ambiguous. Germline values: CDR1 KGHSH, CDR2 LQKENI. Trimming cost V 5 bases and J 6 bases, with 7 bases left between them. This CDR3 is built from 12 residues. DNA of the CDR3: TGTGCCAGCTCATCTTTTTCCGGGGAGCTGTTTTTT. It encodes CASSSFSGELFF.